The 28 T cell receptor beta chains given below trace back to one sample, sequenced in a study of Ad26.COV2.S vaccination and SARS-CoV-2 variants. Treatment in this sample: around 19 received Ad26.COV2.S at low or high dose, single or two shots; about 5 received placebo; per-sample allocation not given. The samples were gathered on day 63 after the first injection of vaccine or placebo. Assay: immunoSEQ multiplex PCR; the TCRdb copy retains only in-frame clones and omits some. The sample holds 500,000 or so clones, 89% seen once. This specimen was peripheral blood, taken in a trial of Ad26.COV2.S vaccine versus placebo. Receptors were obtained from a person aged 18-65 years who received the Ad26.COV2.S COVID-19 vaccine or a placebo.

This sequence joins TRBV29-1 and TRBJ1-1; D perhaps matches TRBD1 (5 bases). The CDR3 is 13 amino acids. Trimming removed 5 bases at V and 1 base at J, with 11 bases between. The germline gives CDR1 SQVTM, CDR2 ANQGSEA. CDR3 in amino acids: CSVLSGTNTEAFF. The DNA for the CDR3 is TGCAGCGTTTTGTCAGGGACGAACACTGAAGCTTTCTTT.

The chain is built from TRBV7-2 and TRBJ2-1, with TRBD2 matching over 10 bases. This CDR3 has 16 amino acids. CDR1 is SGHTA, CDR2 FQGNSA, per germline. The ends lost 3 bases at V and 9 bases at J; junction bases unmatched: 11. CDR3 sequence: CASSFGRAGGQIEQFF. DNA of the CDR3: TGTGCCAGCAGCTTCGGAAGAGCGGGGGGGCAGATTGAGCAGTTCTTC.

The CDR3 loop is CASSSLGTGGGDTQYF. DNA for the CDR3: TGTGCCAGCAGCTCCTTAGGGACAGGGGGAGGAGATACGCAGTATTTT. The chain couples TRBV7-9 to TRBJ2-3; 11 nucleotides match TRBD1. This CDR3 spans 16 amino acids. V was clipped by 4 bases and J by 5 bases; unmatched bases: 8. Germline values: CDR1 SEHNR, CDR2 FQNEAQ (reference sequence).

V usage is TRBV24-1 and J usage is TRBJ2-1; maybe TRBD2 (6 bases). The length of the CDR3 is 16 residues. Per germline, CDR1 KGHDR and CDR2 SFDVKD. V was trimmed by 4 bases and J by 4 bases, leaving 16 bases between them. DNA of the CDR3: TGTGCCACCAGTGACCCGGGGACTTCTCCTTACAATGAGCAGTTCTTC. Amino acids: CATSDPGTSPYNEQFF.

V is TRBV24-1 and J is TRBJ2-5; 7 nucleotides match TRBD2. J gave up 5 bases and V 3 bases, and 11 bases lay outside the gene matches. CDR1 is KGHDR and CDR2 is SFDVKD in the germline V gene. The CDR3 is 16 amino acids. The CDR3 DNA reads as TGTGCCACCAGTGATGATAGACCGGCCGGGGGGGAGACCCAGTACTTC. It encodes CATSDDRPAGGETQYF.

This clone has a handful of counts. For the CDR3, the DNA is TGTGCCAGCAGACTATCAAGGGGGAACACTGAAGCTTTCTTT. This sequence encodes CASRLSRGNTEAFF. This chain connects TRBV2 to TRBJ1-1, with D maybe TRBD1 (5 bases). V was shortened by 6 bases and J by 1 base, with 12 bases between the two germline ends. CDR3 size: 14 residues. Germline CDR1 reads SNHLY; CDR2 reads FYNNEI. Combining the CDR3 with reference TRBV2 and TRBJ1-1 gives the whole variable domain EPEVTQTPSHQVTQMGQEVILRCVPISNHLYFYWYRQILGQKVEFLVSFYNNEISEKSEIFDDQFSVERPDGSNFTLKIRSTKLEDSAMYFCASRLSRGNTEAFFGQGTRLTVV.

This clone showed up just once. Here the CDR3 reads CASSPLQGNQPQHF. The CDR3 DNA sequence: TGTGCCAGCAGCCCCTTACAGGGCAATCAGCCCCAGCATTTT. The chain is built from TRBV7-4 and TRBJ1-5; possibly TRBD1 for D (5 bases). Germline V gene data show CDR1 as SGHVT and CDR2 as SQSDAQ. The CDR3 is 14 amino acids. V was shortened by 5 bases and J by 2 bases, with 10 bases between the two germline ends.

The CDR3 here is CASSQAAPGPIYF. In DNA form, the CDR3 reads TGTGCCAGCAGCCAAGCAGCGCCGGGTCCCATATATTTT. The chain is built from TRBV14 and TRBJ1-3; D not resolved. Germline V gives CDR1 SGHDN, CDR2 FVKESK. Trimming shortened V by 1 base and J by 11 bases, and 12 bases separated the two germline ends. The CDR3 has 13 residues. Looking up the rest from reference TRBV14 and TRBJ1-3 gives the full variable domain: EAGVTQFPSHSVIEKGQTVTLRCDPISGHDNLYWYRRVMGKEIKFLLHFVKESKQDESGMPNNRFLAERTGGTYSTLKVQPAELEDSGVYFCASSQAAPGPIYFGEGSWLTVV.

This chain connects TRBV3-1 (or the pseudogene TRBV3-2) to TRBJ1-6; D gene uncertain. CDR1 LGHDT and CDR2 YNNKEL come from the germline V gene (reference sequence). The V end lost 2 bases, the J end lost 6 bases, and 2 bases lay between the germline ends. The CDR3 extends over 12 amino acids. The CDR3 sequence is CASSQSNSPLHF. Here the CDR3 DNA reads TGTGCCAGCAGCCAAAGTAATTCACCCCTCCACTTT.

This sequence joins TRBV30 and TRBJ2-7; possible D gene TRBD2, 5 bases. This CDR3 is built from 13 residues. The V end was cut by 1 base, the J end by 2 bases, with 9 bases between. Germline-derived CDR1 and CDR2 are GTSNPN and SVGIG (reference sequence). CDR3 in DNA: TGTGCCTGGAGTGCGGGAACTACCTACGAGCAGTACGTC. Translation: CAWSAGTTYEQYV.

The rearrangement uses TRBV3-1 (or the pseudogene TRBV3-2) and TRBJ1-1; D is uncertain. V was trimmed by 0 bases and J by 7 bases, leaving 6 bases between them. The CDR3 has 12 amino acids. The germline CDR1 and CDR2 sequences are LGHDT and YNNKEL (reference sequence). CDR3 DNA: TGTGCCAGCAGCCAAGAGTTGGGTGAAGCTTTCTTT. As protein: CASSQELGEAFF.

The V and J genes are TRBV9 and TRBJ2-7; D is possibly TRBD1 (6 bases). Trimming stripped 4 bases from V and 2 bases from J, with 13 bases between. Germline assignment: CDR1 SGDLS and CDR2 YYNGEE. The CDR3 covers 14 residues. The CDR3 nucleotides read TGTGCCAGCAGCATTCGACAGGCGCCCTACGAGCAGTACGTC. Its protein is CASSIRQAPYEQYV.

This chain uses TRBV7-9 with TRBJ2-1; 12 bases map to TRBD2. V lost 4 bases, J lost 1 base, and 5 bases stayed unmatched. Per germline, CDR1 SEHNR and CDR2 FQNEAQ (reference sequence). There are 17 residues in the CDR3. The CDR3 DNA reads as TGTGCCAGCAGCTATACTAGCGGGGGGAGATCCTACAATGAGCAGTTCTTC. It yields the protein CASSYTSGGRSYNEQFF.

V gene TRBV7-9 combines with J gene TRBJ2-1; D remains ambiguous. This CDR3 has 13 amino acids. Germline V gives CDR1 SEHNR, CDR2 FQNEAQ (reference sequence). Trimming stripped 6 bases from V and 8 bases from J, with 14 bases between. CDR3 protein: CASRRGIRDEQFF. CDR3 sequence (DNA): TGTGCCAGCAGACGTGGTATTCGGGATGAGCAGTTCTTC.

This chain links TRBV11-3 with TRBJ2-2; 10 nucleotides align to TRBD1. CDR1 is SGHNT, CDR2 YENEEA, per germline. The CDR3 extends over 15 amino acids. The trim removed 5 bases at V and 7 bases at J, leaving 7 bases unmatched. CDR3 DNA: TGTGCCAGCAGCCGCGGACAGGGGGTAGGCGGGGAGCTGTTTTTT. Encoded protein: CASSRGQGVGGELFF.

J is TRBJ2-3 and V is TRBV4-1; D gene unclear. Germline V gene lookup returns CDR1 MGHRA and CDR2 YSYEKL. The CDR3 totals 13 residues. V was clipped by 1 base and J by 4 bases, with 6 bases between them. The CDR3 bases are TGCGCCAGCAGCCAAGCCCCCCCAGATACGCAGTATTTT. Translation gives CASSQAPPDTQYF.

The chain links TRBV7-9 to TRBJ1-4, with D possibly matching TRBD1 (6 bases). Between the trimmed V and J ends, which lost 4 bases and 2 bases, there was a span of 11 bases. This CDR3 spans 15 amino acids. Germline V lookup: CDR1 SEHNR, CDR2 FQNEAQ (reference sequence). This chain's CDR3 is CASSWGAQTNEKLFF. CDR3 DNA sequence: TGTGCCAGCAGCTGGGGGGCGCAGACTAATGAAAAACTGTTTTTT.

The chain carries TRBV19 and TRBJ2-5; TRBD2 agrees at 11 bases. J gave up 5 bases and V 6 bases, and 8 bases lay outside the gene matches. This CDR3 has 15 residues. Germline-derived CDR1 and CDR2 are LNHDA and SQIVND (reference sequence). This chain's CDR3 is CASRPLAGESETQYF. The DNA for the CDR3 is TGTGCCAGTAGACCACTAGCGGGAGAGTCCGAGACCCAGTACTTC. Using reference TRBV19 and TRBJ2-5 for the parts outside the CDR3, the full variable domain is DGGITQSPKYLFRKEGQNVTLSCEQNLNHDAMYWYRQDPGQGLRLIYYSQIVNDFQKGDIAEGYSVSREKKESFPLTVTSAQKNPTAFYLCASRPLAGESETQYFGPGTRLLVL.

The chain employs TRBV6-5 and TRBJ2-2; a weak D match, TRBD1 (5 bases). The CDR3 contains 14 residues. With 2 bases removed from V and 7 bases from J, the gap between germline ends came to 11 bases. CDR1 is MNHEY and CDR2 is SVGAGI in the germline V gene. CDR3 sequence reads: CASSYTQGGGELFF. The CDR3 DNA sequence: TGTGCCAGCAGTTACACCCAGGGTGGCGGGGAGCTGTTTTTT.

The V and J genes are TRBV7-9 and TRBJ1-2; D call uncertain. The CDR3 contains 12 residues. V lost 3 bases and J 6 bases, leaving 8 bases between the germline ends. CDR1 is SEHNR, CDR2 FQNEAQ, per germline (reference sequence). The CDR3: CASSFWVNGYTF. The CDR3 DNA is TGTGCCAGCAGCTTTTGGGTAAATGGCTACACCTTC. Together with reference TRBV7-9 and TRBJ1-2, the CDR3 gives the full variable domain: DTGVSQNPRHKITKRGQNVTFRCDPISEHNRLYWYRQTLGQGPEFLTYFQNEAQLEKSRLLSDRFSAERPKGSFSTLEIQRTEQGDSAMYLCASSFWVNGYTFGSGTRLTVV.

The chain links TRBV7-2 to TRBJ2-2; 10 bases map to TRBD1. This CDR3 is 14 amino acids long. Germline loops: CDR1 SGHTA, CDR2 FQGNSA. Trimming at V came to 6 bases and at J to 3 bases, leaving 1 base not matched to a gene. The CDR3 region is CASRGQGYTGELFF. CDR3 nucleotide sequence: TGTGCCAGCAGGGGACAGGGGTACACCGGGGAGCTGTTTTTT.

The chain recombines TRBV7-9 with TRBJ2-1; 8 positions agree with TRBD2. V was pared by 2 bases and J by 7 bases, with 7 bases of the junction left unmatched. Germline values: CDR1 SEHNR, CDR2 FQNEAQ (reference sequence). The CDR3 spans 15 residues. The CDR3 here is CASSLIGGGLNEQFF. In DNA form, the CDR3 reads TGTGCCAGCAGCTTAATAGGCGGGGGGCTTAATGAGCAGTTCTTC.

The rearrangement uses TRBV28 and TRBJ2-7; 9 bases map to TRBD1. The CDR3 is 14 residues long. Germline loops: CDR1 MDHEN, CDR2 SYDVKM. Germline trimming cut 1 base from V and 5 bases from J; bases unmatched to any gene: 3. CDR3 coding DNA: TGTGCCAGCAGTTTATATCGGACAGGGGACGAGCAGTACTTC. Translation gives CASSLYRTGDEQYF. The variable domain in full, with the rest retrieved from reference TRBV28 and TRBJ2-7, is DVKVTQSSRYLVKRTGEKVFLECVQDMDHENMFWYRQDPGLGLRLIYFSYDVKMKEKGDIPEGYSVSREKKERFSLILESASTNQTSMYLCASSLYRTGDEQYFGPGTRLTVT.

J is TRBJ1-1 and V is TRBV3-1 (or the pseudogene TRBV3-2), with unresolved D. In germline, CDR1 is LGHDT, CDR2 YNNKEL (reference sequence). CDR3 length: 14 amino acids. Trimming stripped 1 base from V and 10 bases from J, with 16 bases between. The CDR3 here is CASSQGWEPEGAFF. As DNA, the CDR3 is TGTGCCAGCAGCCAAGGGTGGGAGCCAGAAGGAGCTTTCTTT.

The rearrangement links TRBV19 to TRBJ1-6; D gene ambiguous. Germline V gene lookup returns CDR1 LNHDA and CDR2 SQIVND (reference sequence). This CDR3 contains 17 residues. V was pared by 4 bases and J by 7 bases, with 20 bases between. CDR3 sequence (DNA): TGTGCCAGTAGTAACCCCCCTTGGCAGTTTGAGAATTCACCCCTCCACTTT. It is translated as CASSNPPWQFENSPLHF.

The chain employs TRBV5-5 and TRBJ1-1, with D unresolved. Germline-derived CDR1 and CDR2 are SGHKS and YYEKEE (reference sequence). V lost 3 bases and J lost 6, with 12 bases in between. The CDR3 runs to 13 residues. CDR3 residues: CASSSEWRSEAFF. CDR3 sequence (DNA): TGTGCCAGCAGCTCGGAATGGAGATCTGAAGCTTTCTTT.

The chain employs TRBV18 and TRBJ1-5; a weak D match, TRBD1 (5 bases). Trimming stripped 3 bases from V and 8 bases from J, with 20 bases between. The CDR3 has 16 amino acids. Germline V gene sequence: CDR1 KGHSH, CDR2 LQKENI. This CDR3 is CASSPVYRGQKKPQHF. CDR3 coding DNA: TGTGCCAGCTCACCGGTTTACCGGGGCCAGAAGAAGCCCCAGCATTTT.

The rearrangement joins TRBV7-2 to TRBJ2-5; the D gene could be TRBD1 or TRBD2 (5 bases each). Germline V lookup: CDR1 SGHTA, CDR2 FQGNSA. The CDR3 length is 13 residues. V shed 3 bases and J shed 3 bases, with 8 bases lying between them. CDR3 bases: TGTGCCAGCAGCTTCGGGGCAGAAGAGACCCAGTACTTC. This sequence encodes CASSFGAEETQYF.